This T cell receptor beta chain was recovered during a study of blood T cell repertoires in COVID-19. Study overall: Sites in the United States, Italy and Spain provided acute and convalescent COVID-19 samples.

Authors' methods: Estimates of nucleated cell counts were drawn from the amplification of reference gene primers. Some clones are missing from TCRdb's copy, which holds only in-frame ones; the method was immunoSEQ multiplex PCR. V, J and clone size derive from that table, while D and trimming were established from the DNA sequence. The table has roughly 250,000 clones, around nine tenths seen once. Germline-derived CDR1 and CDR2 are LNHDA and SQIVND (reference sequence). The CDR3 has 13 residues. Trimming at V came to 4 bases and at J to 8 bases, leaving 6 bases not matched to a gene. The chain links TRBV19 to TRBJ1-1, with 8 nucleotides matching TRBD1. The specimen sequenced was peripheral blood. This clonotype originated in a woman aged 35 to 49 who had recovered from COVID-19. The CDR3 DNA is TGTGCCAGTAGTAGGGGAGACAGGGGAGAAGCTTTCTTT. Amino acid sequence: CASSRGDRGEAFF.